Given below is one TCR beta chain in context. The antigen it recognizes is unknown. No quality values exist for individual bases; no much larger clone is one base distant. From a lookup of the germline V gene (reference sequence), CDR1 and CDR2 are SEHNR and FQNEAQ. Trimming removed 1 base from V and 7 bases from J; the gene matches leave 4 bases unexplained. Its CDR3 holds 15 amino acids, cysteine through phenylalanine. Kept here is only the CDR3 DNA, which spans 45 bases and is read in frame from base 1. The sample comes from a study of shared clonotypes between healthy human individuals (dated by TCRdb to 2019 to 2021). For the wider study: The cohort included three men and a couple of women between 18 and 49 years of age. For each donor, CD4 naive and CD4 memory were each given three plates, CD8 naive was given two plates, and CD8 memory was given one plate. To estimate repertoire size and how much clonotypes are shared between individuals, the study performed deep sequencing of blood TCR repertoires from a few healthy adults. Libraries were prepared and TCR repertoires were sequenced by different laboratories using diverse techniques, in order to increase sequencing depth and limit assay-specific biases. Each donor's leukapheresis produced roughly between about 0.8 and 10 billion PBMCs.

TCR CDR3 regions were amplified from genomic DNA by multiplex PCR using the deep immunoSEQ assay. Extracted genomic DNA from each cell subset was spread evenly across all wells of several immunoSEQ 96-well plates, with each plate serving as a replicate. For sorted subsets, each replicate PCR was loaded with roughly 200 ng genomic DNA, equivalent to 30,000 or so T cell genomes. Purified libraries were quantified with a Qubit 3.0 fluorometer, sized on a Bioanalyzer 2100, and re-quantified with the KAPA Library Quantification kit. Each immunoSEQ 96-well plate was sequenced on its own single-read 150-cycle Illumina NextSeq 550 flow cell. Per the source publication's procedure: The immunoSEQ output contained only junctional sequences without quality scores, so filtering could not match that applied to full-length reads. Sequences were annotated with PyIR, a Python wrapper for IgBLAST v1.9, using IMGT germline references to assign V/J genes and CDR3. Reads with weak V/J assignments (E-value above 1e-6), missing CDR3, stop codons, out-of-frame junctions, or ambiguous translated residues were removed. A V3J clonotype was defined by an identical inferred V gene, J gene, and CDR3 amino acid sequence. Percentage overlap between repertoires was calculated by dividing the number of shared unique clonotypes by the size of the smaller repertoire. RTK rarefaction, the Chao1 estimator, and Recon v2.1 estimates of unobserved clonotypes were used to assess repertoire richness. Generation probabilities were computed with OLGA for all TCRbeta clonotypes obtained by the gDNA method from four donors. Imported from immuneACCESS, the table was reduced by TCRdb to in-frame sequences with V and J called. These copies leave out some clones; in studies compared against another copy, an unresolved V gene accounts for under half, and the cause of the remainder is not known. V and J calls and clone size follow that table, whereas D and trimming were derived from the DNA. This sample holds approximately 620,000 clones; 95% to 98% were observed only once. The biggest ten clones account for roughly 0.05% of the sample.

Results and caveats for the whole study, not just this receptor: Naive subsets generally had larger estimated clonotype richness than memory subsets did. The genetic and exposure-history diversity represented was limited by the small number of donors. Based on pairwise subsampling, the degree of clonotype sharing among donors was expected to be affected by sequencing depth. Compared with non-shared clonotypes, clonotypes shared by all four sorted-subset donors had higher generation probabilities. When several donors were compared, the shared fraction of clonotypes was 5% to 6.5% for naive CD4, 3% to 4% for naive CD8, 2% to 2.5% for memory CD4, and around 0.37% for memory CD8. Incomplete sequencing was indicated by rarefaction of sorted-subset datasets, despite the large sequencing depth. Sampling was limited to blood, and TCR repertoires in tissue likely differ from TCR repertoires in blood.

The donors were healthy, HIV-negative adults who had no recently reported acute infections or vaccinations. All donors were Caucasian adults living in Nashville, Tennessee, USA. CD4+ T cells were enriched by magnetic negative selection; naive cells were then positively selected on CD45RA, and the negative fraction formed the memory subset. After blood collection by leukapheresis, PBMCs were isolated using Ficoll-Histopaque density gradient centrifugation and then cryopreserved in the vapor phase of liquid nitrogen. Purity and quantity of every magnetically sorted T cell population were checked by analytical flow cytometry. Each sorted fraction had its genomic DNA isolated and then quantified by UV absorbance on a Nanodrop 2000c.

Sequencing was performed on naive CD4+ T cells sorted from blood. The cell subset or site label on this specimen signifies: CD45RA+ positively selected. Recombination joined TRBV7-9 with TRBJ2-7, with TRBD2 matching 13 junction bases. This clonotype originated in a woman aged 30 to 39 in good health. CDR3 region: CASSLGLAGGQEQYF. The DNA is TGTGCCAGCAGCTTAGGACTAGCGGGAGGACAAGAGCAGTACTTC.